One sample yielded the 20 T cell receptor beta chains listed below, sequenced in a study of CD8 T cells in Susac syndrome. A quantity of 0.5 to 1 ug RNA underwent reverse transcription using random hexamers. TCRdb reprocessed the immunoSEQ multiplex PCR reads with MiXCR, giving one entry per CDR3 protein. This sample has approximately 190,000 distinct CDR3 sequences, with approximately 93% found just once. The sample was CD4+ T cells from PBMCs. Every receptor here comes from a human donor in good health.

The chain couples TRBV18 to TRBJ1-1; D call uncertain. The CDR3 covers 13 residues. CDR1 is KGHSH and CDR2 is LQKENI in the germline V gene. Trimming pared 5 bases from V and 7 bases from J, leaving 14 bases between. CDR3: CASSRTEDGEAFF. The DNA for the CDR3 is TGTGCCAGCTCAAGGACGGAAGATGGTGAAGCTTTCTTT.

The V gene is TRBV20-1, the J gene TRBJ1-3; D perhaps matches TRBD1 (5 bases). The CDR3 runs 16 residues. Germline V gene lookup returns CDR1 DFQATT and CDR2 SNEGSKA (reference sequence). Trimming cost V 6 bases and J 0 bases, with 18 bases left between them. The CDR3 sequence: CSAIGVGQSSGNTIYF. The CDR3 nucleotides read TGCAGTGCCATAGGGGTTGGGCAGAGCTCTGGAAACACCATATATTTT.

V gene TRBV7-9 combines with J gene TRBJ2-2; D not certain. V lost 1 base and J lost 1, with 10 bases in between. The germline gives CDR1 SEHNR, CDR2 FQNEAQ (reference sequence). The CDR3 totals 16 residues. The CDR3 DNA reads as TGTGCCAGCAGCTTAGGAGGTTTGCTGAACACCGGGGAGCTGTTTTTT. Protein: CASSLGGLLNTGELFF.

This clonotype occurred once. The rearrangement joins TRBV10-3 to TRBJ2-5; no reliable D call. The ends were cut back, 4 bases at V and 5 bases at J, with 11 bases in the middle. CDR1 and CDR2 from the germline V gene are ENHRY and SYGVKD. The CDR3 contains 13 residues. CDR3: CAISGQFSETQYF. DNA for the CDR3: TGTGCCATCAGTGGTCAATTTTCGGAGACCCAGTACTTC.

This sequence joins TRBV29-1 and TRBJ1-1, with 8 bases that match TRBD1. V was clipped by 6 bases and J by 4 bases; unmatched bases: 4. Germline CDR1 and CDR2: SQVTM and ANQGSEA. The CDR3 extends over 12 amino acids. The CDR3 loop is CSVRQGTTEAFF. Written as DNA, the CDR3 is TGCAGCGTCAGACAGGGGACCACTGAAGCTTTCTTT.

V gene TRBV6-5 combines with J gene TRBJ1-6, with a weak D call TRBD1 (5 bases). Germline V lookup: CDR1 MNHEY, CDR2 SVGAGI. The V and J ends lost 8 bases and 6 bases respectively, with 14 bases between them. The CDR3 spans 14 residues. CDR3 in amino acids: CASQAGILNSPLHF. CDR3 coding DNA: TGTGCCAGCCAAGCAGGGATCCTTAATTCACCCCTCCACTTT.

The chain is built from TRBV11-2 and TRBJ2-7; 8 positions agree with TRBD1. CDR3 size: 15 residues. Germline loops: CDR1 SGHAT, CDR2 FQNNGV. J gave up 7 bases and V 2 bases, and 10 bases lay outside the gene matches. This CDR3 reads CASSLRQGKPSEQYF. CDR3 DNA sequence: TGTGCCAGCAGCTTAAGACAGGGGAAACCCTCGGAGCAGTACTTC.

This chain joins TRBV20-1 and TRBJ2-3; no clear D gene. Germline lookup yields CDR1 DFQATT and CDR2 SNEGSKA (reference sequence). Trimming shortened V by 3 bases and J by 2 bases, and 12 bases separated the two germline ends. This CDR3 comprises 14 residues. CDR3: CSASYSSPTDTQYF. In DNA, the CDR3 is TGCAGTGCTAGTTACAGCTCGCCCACAGATACGCAGTATTTT.

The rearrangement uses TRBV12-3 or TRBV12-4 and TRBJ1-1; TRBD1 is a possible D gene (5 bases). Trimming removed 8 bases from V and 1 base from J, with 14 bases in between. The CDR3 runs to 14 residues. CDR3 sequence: CASGLGTGNTEAFF. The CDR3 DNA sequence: TGTGCCAGCGGACTTGGGACGGGGAACACTGAAGCTTTCTTT.

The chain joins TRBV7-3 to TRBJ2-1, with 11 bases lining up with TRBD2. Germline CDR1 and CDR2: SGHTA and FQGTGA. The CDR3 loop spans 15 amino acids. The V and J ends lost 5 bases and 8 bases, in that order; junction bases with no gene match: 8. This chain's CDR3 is CASSNSGGAYDEQFF. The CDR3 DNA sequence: TGTGCCAGCAGCAATAGCGGGGGGGCCTATGATGAGCAGTTCTTC.

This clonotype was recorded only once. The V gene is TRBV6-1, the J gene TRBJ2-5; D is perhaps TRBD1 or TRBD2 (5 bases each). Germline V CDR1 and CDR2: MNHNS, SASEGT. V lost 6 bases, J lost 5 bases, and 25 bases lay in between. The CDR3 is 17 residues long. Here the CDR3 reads CASRLGAAPVPEETQYF. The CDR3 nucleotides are TGTGCCAGCAGGCTCGGGGCGGCCCCTGTACCAGAGGAGACCCAGTACTTC.

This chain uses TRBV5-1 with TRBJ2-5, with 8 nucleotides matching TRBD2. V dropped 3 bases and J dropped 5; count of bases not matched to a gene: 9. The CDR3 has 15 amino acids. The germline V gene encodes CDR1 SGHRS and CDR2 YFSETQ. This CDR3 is CASSSGRGARETQYF. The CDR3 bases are TGCGCCAGCAGCTCGGGGCGGGGGGCCCGGGAGACCCAGTACTTC.

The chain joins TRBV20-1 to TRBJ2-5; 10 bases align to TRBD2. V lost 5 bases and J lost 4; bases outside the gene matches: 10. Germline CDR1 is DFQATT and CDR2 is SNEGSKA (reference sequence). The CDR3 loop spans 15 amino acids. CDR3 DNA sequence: TGCAGTGCTGAGCGGGGGGGAAATAATGGAGAGACCCAGTACTTC. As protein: CSAERGGNNGETQYF.

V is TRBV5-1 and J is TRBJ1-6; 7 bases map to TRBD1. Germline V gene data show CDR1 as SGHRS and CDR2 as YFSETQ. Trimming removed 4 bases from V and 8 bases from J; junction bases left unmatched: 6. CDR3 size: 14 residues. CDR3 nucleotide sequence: TGCGCCAGCAGCCAGGCCCAGGGGGATTCACCCCTCCACTTT. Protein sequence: CASSQAQGDSPLHF.

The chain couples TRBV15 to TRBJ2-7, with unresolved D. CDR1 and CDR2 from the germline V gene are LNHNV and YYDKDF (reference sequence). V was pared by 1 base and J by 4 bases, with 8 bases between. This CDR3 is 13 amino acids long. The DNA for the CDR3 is TGTGCCACCAGCAGAGGGGTCGTATACGAGCAGTACTTC. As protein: CATSRGVVYEQYF.

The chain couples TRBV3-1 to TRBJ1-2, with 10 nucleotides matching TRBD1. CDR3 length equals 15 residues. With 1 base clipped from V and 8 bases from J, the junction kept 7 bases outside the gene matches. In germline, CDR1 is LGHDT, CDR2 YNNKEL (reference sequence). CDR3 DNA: TGTGCCAGCAGCCAAGCGACAGGGGGCAGAGGAGGCTACACCTTC. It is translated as CASSQATGGRGGYTF.

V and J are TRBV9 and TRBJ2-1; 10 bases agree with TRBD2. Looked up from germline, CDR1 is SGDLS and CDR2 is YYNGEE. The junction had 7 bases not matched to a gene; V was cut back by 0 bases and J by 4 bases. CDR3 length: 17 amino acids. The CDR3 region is CASSVGPLAGSYNEQFF. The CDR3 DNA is TGTGCCAGCAGCGTAGGCCCACTAGCGGGGTCTTACAATGAGCAGTTCTTC.

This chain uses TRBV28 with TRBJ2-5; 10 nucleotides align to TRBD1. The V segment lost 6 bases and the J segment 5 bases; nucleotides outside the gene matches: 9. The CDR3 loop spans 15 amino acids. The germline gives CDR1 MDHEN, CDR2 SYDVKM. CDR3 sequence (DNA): TGTGCCAGCAGCCTGGGACAGGGGTACCCCGAGACCCAGTACTTC. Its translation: CASSLGQGYPETQYF. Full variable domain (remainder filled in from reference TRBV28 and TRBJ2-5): DVKVTQSSRYLVKRTGEKVFLECVQDMDHENMFWYRQDPGLGLRLIYFSYDVKMKEKGDIPEGYSVSREKKERFSLILESASTNQTSMYLCASSLGQGYPETQYFGPGTRLLVL.

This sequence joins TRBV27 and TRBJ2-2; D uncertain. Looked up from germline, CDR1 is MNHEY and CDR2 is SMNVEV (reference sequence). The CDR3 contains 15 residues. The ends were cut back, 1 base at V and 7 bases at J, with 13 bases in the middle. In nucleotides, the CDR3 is TGTGCCAGCAGTTTATTTGGCAGAAGAGGCGGGGAGCTGTTTTTT. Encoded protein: CASSLFGRRGGELFF.

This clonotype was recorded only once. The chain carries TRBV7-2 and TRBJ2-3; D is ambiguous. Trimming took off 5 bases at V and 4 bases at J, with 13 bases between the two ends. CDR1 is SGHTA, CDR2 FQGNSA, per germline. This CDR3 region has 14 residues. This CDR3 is CASSPPPLSDTQYF. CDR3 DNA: TGTGCCAGCAGCCCCCCTCCCCTGTCAGATACGCAGTATTTT.